This note documents a single TCR beta chain sequence. Its binding antigen is unknown. No much larger clone is present one base from it, and per-base qualities are unavailable. For this chain, trimming is 0 bases at the V end and 7 bases at the J end, and the number of junction bases without a gene match is 8. For CDR1 and CDR2, the germline V gene lists KGHSY and FQNENV. The CDR3 numbers 15 residues from cysteine through phenylalanine. Only CDR3 DNA is held: 45 bases, read in frame from base 1. The method was the immunoSEQ multiplex PCR assay. A mixture of 60 forward primers for TCR Vbeta segments and 13 reverse primers for TCR Jbeta segments was used in the multiplex PCR. The CDR3 region of rearranged TCR beta genes was amplified from genomic DNA by a multiplex PCR assay. On the Illumina HiSeq System, the amplified TCR beta libraries were sequenced as 87-base-pair reads. From the authors' description of their analysis: In a later analysis, tens of millions of unique TCR beta chains were counted across the 500 to 850 repertoires, and around 10 million of these chains were shared by at least two donors. Raw reads were error-corrected and collapsed into unique sequences by a nearest-neighbor algorithm in which closely related sequences were merged to remove PCR and sequencing errors. CDR3 sequences were aligned to IMGT reference sequences to assign V, D and J gene segments. For a sequence to be retained, at least a six-nucleotide match to both a V gene segment and a J gene segment was required. A rearrangement was called productive if the CDR3 had no stop codons and remained in frame with V and J, and every other rearrangement was called non-productive. CDR3 was defined according to IMGT convention as the region running from the second conserved V-encoded cysteine to the conserved J-encoded phenylalanine. Sequences without an unambiguous match to a single V gene segment were excluded from the earlier analysis of approximately 560 of the donors. In an earlier analysis of 587 of the donors, a V segment was called functional when productive rearrangements were above 56.7%, and segregating when the standard deviation between donors exceeded 5%. A statistical classification framework was developed to diagnose cytomegalovirus status using the catalog of TCR beta chain sequences. A later analysis assigned V and J genes by comparing TCR nucleotide sequences with IMGT/GENE-DB human TR gene sequences. The TCRdist pipeline was used in a later analysis to assign CDR3 sequences and most-parsimonious VDJ recombination scenarios. In a later analysis, each TCR beta chain was defined by its CDR3 amino acid sequence together with its V-gene family, and reads lacking a unique V-gene family were excluded. In a later analysis, a few hundred highly shared, low-generation-probability nucleotide sequences were removed to address suspected cross-contamination and a sequencing artifact. A later analysis calculated a clonal expansion index for each public chain from normalized within-repertoire ranks of inferred template counts. A later analysis computed generation probabilities with a VDJ recombination model fitted to out-of-frame rearrangements, and checked the results against IGoR. A later analysis scored TCR-TCR, TCR-HLA and TCR-CMV co-occurrence with hypergeometric tests, applying a repertoire-size bias correction to TCR pairs. In a later analysis, false discovery rates were estimated by permuting HLA or CMV assignments 20 times. In a later analysis, co-occurring TCRs were grouped using DBSCAN, with TCRdist sequence similarity added in when clustering inside HLA-allele-positive subsets. Repertoires with fewer than 30,000 or more than 120,000 public chains were left out of co-occurrence clustering, as were a handful of repertoires with anomalous nucleotide sharing. In its TCRdb copy, this immuneACCESS table keeps in-frame sequences only and misses some clones. Where compared with another copy, unresolved V genes explain less than half of these, and the others have no known cause. The D gene and trimming were derived from the DNA, and the V and J assignments and clone size from that table. The sample table contains 60,000 to 70,000 clones; only one count was recorded for around 62% of them. The ten biggest clones cover under 20% of the sample.

The cohort consisted of some 670 healthy bone marrow donors. At the time of sampling, every cohort member was nominally healthy, though immune exposures that went unrecorded were likely present. The donor was CMV seropositive and was included in the group of 250 to 300 seropositive cohort members. Each donor provided a peripheral blood sample, and peripheral blood mononuclear cells were used for TCR beta sequencing. Genomic DNA extraction from the blood cell samples was performed with the Qiagen DNeasy Blood Extraction Kit. These data belong to a study of cytomegalovirus exposure and HLA in healthy donors (dated by TCRdb to about 2017). With respect to the entire study: An earlier analysis of several hundred of the donors reported approximately 260 Gb of sequence data and 95 million to 130 million unique TCR beta sequences obtained from 150 million to 200 million T cells. Roughly 300 gigabases of sequencing data and around 88 million unique TCR sequences made up an early release that covered around 640 HLA-typed donors. Among the 398 genotyped donors, approximately 76% belonged to the genetic ancestry cluster associated with self-reported Caucasian donors. The aim of the study was to test whether cataloging public T cell receptors could identify signatures of past pathogen exposure. The study used immunosequencing to profile the T cell repertoires of approximately 650 subjects and linked those repertoires to cytomegalovirus serostatus. A separate validation cohort of roughly 120 different subjects was used in addition to the 666-subject first cohort. To predict cytomegalovirus infection status, the study brought together high-throughput TCR immunosequencing, statistical association of individual TCRs with disease status, and machine learning. To study patterns of TCR occurrence, a later analysis re-analyzed previously published TCR beta repertoires from around 670 donors and added high-resolution HLA genotyping. In the later analysis, no new phenotypic data were used to find candidate immune exposures; instead, reliance was placed on TCR beta sequences and their occurrence across donors. In an earlier analysis of 587 of the donors, high-throughput TCR beta sequencing was used to judge whether each TCR beta V gene segment behaved as functional or pseudogenic. Donor age, sex, ethnicity and CMV serostatus were compiled together with the repertoire data. A later genetic analysis took genome-wide SNP genotypes for about 55% of the 666 donors and used that subset as a discovery cohort. All discovery cohort repertoires had been generated using a single sequencing platform. Both class I and class II loci were covered by HLA typing, at four-digit resolution. The number of donors typed differed by locus, with roughly 629-640 for A, B, C, DRB1 and DQB1, around 500 for DQA1, over 600 for DPA1, and approximately 470 for DPB1. Four to six DR-DQ haplotypes were handled as single units for association and clustering, since linkage in the cohort was strong. Among about 370 genotyped donors of the cohort, an average of about 240,000 unique TCR beta nucleotide sequences was sequenced per donor, of which about 18% were non-productive.

Findings and caveats that apply to the study as a whole: An earlier analysis of approximately 530 of the donors showed that most TCR beta V segments appeared in productive rearrangements either about 87% or about 30% of the time, which broadly matched IMGT annotations. In both the original and validation cohorts, the classifier was reported to diagnose cytomegalovirus status with high specificity and sensitivity. Roughly uniform sequencing depth across donors was assumed in presence/absence analyses, although this assumption may not hold. Approximately 16 rarely observed V segments, including chromosome 9 orphons, were excluded from the earlier analysis of some 590 of the donors because counts were too low. A further reported finding was that TCR beta sequences accurately predicted the HLA-A and HLA-B alleles for most subjects in the first cohort. The cohort was sequenced for TCR beta chains only, and without alpha or paired-chain data the features that could be detected were limited. While some public TCRs were present in many individuals, most TCR sequences turned up only very rarely across donors. Correlated functional status among segregating V segments might reflect linkage disequilibrium, but an unknown experimental factor could not be ruled out. A later analysis associated 16,951 TCR beta sequences with specific HLA alleles at a false discovery rate of 0.05. In a later analysis, the rate of TCR association differed among HLA loci, with DRB1 alleles having the most associated TCRs and HLA-C alleles having the fewest. V-gene and J-gene trimming of TCR beta chains was associated with a missense DCLRE1C variant in a later genetic analysis, and the association was replicated in an independent cohort. In a later analysis, HLA-associated TCR beta chains showed more clonal expansion and lower generation probabilities than non-associated chains that were equally common. According to a later analysis, parvovirus B19, influenza, CMV and Epstein-Barr virus appeared linked to several top co-occurrence clusters. According to a later analysis, most CMV-associated TCR beta chains appeared to be HLA-restricted, and the HLA associations seemed to be driven largely by CMV exposure. A few of the identified cytomegalovirus-associated TCR beta chains were confirmed in vitro to be specific for cytomegalovirus antigens. When HLA alleles, especially DR and DQ, strongly co-occurred, TCR associations were difficult to assign to individual alleles. The authors suggested that the approach could potentially be extended to other disease states and immunological phenotypes. A later genetic analysis reported fewer N-insertions in productive TCRs among donors in an Asian-associated ancestry cluster than the roughly 700-donor mean. Some IMGT-functional V segments, including TRBV6-2 and TRBV6-3, could not be told apart with the 87-base-pair reads, so those segments were excluded. HLA typing was unavailable for some donors at each locus, so association tests used only the typed subset. In the study, 150 to 200 TCR beta chains were listed as associated with cytomegalovirus. CMV serostatus was the only immune exposure information available for the cohort. A group of highly shared sequence variants was considered likely to be a technical artifact of the sequencing pipeline.

The source material was PBMCs. This TCR was recovered from a man in his forties in good health and CMV-seropositive. The chain is assembled from TRBV16 and TRBJ1-2; the central 7 bases match TRBD1. The CDR3 sequence is CASSQSAVEGAGYTF. The sequenced DNA is TGTGCCAGCAGCCAATCCGCGGTTGAGGGGGCTGGCTACACCTTC.